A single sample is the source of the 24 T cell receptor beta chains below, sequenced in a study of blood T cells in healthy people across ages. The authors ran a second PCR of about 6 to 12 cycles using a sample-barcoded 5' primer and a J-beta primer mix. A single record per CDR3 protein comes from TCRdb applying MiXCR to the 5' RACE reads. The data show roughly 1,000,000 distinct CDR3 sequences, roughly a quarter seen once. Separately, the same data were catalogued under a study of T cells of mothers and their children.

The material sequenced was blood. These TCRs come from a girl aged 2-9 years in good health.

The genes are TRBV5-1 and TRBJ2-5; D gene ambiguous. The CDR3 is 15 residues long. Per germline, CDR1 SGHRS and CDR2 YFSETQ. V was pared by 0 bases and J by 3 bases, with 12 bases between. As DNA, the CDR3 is TGCGCCAGCAGCTTGGCCCAAAGACTTAAAGAGACCCAGTACTTC. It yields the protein CASSLAQRLKETQYF.

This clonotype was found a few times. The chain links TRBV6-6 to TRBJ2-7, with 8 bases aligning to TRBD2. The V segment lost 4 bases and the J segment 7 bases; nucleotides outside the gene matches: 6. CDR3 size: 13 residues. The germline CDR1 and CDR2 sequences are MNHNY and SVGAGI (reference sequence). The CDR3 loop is CASSLLADPEQYF. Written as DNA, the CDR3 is TGTGCCAGCAGTTTACTAGCGGACCCGGAGCAGTACTTC.

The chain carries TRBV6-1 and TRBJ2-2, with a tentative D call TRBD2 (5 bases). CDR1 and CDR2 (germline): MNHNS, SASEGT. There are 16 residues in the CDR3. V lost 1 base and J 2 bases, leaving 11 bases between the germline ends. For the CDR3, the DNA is TGTGCCAGCAGTGAAGGCGCAAGGACTAACACCGGGGAGCTGTTTTTT. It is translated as CASSEGARTNTGELFF.

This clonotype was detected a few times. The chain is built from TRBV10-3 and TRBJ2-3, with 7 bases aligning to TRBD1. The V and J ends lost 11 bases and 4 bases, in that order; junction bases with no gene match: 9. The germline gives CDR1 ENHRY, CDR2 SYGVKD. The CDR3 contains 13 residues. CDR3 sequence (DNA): TGTGCCGCAGTAGGGGGCGGGTCAGATACGCAGTATTTT. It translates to CAAVGGGSDTQYF.

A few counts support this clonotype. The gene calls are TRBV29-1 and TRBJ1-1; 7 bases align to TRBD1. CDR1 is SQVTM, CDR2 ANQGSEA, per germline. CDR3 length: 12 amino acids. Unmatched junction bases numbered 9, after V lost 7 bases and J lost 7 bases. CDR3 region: CSGLRDSDEAFF. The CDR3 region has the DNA TGCAGCGGACTAAGGGACAGCGATGAAGCTTTCTTT. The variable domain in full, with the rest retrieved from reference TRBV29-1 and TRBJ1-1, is SAVISQKPSRDICQRGTSLTIQCQVDSQVTMMFWYRQQPGQSLTLIATANQGSEATYESGFVIDKFPISRPNLTFSTLTVSNMSPEDSSIYLCSGLRDSDEAFFGQGTRLTVV.

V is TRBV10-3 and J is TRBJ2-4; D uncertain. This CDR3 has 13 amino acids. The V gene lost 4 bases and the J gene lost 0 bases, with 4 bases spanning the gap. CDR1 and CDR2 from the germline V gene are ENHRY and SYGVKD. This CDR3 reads CAISGGAKNIQYF. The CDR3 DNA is TGTGCCATCAGTGGAGGAGCCAAAAACATTCAGTACTTC.

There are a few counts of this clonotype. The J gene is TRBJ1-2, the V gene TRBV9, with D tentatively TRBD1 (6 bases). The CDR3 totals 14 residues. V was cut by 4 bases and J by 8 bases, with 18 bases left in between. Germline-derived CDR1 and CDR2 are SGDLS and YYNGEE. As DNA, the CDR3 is TGTGCCAGCAGCATATTAGCAGGGGCACGAGGCTACACCTTC. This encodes CASSILAGARGYTF.

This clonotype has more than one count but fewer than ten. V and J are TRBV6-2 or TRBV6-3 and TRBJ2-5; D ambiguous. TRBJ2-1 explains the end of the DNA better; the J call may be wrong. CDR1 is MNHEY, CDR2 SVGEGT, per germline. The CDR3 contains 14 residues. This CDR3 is CASSYYAETHEQFF. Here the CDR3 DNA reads TGTGCCAGCAGTTACTACGCCGAGACTCATGAGCAGTTCTTC.

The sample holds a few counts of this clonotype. CDR3 region: CATRSWGGETQYF. In nucleotides, the CDR3 is TGTGCCACTAGATCATGGGGCGGCGAGACCCAGTACTTC. J is TRBJ2-5 and V is TRBV10-3; D possibly corresponds to TRBD1 (5 bases). The CDR3 has 13 residues. The germline CDR1 and CDR2 sequences are ENHRY and SYGVKD. V was shortened by 10 bases and J by 5 bases, with 17 bases between the two germline ends.

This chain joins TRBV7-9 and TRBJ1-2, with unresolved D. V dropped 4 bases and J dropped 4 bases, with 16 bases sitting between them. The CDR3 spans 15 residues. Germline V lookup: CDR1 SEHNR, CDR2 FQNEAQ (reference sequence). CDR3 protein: CASSSTTVPLYGYTF. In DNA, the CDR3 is TGTGCCAGCAGCTCCACCACAGTGCCCCTCTATGGCTACACCTTC.

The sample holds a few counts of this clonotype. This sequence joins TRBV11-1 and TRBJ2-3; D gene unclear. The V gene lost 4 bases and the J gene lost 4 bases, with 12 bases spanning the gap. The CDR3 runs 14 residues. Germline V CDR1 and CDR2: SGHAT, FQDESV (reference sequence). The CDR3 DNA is TGTGCCAGCAGCTCGAACCCTAAGGCAGATACGCAGTATTTT. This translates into CASSSNPKADTQYF.

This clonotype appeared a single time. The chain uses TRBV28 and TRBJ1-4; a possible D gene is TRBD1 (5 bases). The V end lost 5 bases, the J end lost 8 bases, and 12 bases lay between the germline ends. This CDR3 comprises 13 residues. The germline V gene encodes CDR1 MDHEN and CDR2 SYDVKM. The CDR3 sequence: CASSPGAQEKLFF. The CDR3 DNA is TGTGCCAGCAGTCCTGGGGCTCAGGAAAAACTGTTTTTT.

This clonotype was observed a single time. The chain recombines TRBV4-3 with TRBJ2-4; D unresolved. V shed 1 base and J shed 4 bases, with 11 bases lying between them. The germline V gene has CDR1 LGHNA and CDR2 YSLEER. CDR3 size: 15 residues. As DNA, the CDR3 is TGCGCCAGCAGCCAAGGTGACGAGACGAAAAACATTCAGTACTTC. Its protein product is CASSQGDETKNIQYF.

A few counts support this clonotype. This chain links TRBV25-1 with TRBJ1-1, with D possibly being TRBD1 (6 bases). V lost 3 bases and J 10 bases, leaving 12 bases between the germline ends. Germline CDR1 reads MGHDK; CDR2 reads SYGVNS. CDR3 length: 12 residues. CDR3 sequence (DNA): TGTGCCAGCAGTGACTGGACAGAAAGAGCTTTCTTT. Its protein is CASSDWTERAFF.

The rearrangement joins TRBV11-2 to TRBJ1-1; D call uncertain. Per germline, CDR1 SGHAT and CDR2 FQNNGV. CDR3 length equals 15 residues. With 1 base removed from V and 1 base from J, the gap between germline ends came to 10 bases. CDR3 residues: CASSLVTAKNTEAFF. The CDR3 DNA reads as TGTGCCAGCAGCTTAGTCACAGCAAAGAACACTGAAGCTTTCTTT.

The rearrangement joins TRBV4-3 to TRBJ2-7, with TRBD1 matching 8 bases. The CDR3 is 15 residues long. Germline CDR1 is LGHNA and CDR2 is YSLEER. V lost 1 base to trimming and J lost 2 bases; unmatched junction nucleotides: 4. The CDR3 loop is CASSQAATGAYEQYF. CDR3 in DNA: TGCGCCAGCAGCCAAGCGGCGACAGGGGCCTACGAGCAGTACTTC.

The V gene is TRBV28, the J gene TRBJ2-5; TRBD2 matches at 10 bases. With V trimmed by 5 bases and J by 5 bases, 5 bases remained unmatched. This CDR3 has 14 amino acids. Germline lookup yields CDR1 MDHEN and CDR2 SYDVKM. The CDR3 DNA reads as TGTGCCAGCAGTCTAGCGGGAGCGGGTGAGACCCAGTACTTC. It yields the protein CASSLAGAGETQYF.

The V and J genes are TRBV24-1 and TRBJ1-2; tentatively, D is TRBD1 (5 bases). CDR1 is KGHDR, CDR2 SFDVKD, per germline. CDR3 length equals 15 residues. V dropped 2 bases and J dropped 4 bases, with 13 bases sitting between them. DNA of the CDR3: TGTGCCACCAGTGATTCCTCCAGGGTCGGCTATGGCTACACCTTC. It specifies CATSDSSRVGYGYTF.

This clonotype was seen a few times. CDR3 DNA: TGTGCCAGCAGCTTAGGCGGGGACTTCGAGCAGTACTTC. This gives the protein CASSLGGDFEQYF. The chain couples TRBV13 to TRBJ2-7; maybe TRBD2 (6 bases). Deletions cut 0 bases from V and 6 bases from J, with 9 bases between. The CDR3 covers 13 residues. CDR1 and CDR2 (germline): PRHDT, FYEKMQ (reference sequence).

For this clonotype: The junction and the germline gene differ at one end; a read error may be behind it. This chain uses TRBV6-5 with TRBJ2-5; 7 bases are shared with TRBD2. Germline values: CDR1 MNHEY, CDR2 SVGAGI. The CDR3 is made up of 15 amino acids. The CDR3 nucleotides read TGTGCCAGCACTCCCTGGGGGGGGAACCAAGAGACCCGGTACTTC. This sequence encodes CASTPWGGNQETRYF.

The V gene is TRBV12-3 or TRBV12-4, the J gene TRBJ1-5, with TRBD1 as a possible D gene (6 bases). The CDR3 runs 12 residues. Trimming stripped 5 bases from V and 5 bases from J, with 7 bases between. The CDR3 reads CASSDRYQPQHF. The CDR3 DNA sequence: TGTGCCAGCAGTGACAGGTATCAGCCCCAGCATTTT.

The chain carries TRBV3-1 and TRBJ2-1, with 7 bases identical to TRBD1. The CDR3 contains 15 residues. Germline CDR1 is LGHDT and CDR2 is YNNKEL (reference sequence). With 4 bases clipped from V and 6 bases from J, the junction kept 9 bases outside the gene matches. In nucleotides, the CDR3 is TGTGCCAGCAGCCCCCTAAGGGGGCTCATCAATGAGCAGTTCTTC. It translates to CASSPLRGLINEQFF.

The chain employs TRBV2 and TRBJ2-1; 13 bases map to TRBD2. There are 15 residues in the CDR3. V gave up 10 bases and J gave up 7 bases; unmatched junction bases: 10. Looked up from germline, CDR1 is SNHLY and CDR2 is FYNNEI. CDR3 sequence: CATVTSGRAGNEQFF. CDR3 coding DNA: TGTGCCACCGTAACTAGCGGGAGGGCCGGGAATGAGCAGTTCTTC.

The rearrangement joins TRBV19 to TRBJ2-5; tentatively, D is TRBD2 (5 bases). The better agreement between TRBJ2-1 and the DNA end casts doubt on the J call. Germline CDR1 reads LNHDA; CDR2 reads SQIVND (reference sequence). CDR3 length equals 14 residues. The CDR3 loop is CASSIGPLRVEQFF. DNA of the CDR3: TGTGCCAGTAGTATAGGTCCGTTGCGGGTTGAGCAGTTCTTC.